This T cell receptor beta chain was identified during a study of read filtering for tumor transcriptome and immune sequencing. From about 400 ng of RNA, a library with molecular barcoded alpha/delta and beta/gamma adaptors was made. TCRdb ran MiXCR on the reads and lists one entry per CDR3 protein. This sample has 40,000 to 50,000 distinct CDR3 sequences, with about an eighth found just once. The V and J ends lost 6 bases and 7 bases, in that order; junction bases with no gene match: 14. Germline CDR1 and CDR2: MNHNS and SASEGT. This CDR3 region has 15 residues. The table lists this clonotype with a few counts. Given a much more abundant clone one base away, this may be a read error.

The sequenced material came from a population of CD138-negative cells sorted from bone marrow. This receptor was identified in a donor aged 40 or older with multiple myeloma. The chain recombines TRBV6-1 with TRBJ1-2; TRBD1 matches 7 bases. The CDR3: CASRLGQDGLSGYTF. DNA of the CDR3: TGTGCCAGCAGACTAGGACAGGATGGGCTCTCTGGCTACACCTTC.